This record looks at one TCR beta chain sequence and its context. Its antigen remains unidentified. Other DNA sequences in this sample translate to the same CDR3. The record originates from a study of shared clonotypes between healthy human individuals. TCRdb's copy holds only in-frame clones and misses some; the assay was immunoSEQ multiplex PCR. The sample has some 900,000 clones; around three quarters are singletons. Trimming pared 6 bases from V and 1 base from J, leaving 4 bases between. The CDR3 consists of 11 residues. Germline assignment: CDR1 MDHEN and CDR2 SYDVKM. Overall study results and limits: Clonotypes not shared had lower generation probabilities than those common to all four donors.

This clonotype was sampled from a man younger than 30 in good health. The chain joins TRBV28 to TRBJ2-7; D is uncertain. Material for sequencing was memory CD4+ T cells sorted from blood. Regarding subset: CD45RA-negative fraction. The CDR3 loop reads CASRGSYEQYF. CDR3 nucleotide sequence: TGTGCCAGCAGGGGTTCCTACGAGCAGTACTTC.